This T cell receptor (beta chain) was captured in a study of T cells after yellow fever vaccination. The overall study: Preparation used SMART-Seq v4 Ultra Low Input for the low-cell-number fractions. Study-wide points: A minor fraction of clonotypes spanned both CD4 and CD8 compartments. Primary-vaccination clones mostly resurfaced post-booster (nearly 97% CD4, approximately 89% CD8).

This clonotype has more than one count but fewer than ten. Its matching antigen is unknown. TCR cDNA was made by 5'RACE template switching, adding a universal primer site and UMIs. MiXCR, run by TCRdb on the 5' RACE reads, gives a single entry per CDR3 protein. Of around 310,000 distinct CDR3 sequences listed, approximately 4.5% were seen once; the top ten hold approximately 19%. The CDR3 runs 14 residues. CDR1 is DFQATT, CDR2 SNEGSKA, per germline (reference sequence). V gave up 0 bases and J gave up 5 bases, with 10 bases separating them. This chain joins TRBV20-1 and TRBJ1-4; a possible D gene is TRBD1 (5 bases). The specimen comprised PBMCs, sampled 15 days after the yellow fever booster vaccination. This sequence originates from a man aged 18 to 30 who received the YFV17D yellow fever vaccine. CDR3 in DNA: TGCAGTGCTAGAGATCGGGGGGGGAATGAAAAACTGTTTTTT. Its protein product is CSARDRGGNEKLFF.